These T cell receptor beta chains were read from a single sample in a study of shared clonotypes between healthy human individuals. Repertoires were generated with immunoSEQ multiplex PCR, while TCRdb's copy carries only in-frame clones and drops some. The repertoire holds approximately 2.4 million clones, almost 96% seen once, with around 0.13% in the top ten. The sequenced material came from naive CD4+ T cells sorted from blood. Receptors were obtained from a man aged 18 to 30 in good health. Both conserved end residues are part of each CDR3. The D gene is left open where the match is weak. A row's size may be missing; if present it is once, few, many or a size class.

d_gene: .; abundance: .; v_gene: TRBV6-1; j_gene: TRBJ2-2; CDR3nt: TGTGCCAGCAGTGTCTGGGGCCCCGACACCGGGGAGCTGTTTTTT; CDR3aa: CASSVWGPDTGELFF
d_gene: .; abundance: .; v_gene: TRBV6-6; j_gene: TRBJ1-1; CDR3nt: TGTGCCAGCAGTGTCCGGGGGAACACTGAAGCTTTCTTT; CDR3aa: CASSVRGNTEAFF
d_gene: .; abundance: .; v_gene: TRBV19; j_gene: TRBJ2-3; CDR3nt: TGTGCCAGTTCAGAAGGTTCCCCAGATACGCAGTATTTT; CDR3aa: CASSEGSPDTQYF
d_gene: TRBD1; abundance: .; v_gene: TRBV6-5; j_gene: TRBJ1-1; CDR3nt: TGTGCCAGCAGTTACTCGAATCCGGGACAGGGCGCTTTCTTT; CDR3aa: CASSYSNPGQGAFF
d_gene: TRBD1; abundance: few; v_gene: TRBV30; j_gene: TRBJ1-5; CDR3nt: TGTGCCTGGAGGGTGGGGACAGGGGCCAATCAGCCCCAGCATTTT; CDR3aa: CAWRVGTGANQPQHF
d_gene: TRBD1; abundance: .; v_gene: TRBV30; j_gene: TRBJ1-4; CDR3nt: TGTGCCTGCAGGGGGACTAATGAAAAACTGTTTTTT; CDR3aa: CACRGTNEKLFF
d_gene: .; abundance: .; v_gene: TRBV5-4; j_gene: TRBJ1-6; CDR3nt: TGTGCCAGCAGCTTGGCGGGCAGGGATTCACCCCTCCACTTT; CDR3aa: CASSLAGRDSPLHF
d_gene: TRBD2; abundance: .; v_gene: TRBV30; j_gene: TRBJ2-5; CDR3nt: TGTGCCTGGAGTGGTGGTAGCGGGGGCCAAGAGACCCAGTACTTC; CDR3aa: CAWSGGSGGQETQYF
d_gene: .; abundance: .; v_gene: TRBV29-1; j_gene: TRBJ2-7; CDR3nt: TGCAGCGTTGAGGTATCCTACGAGCAGTACTTC; CDR3aa: CSVEVSYEQYF
d_gene: .; abundance: once; v_gene: TRBV5-6; j_gene: TRBJ2-3; CDR3nt: TGTGCCAGCAGTCCAGGGGCTGATACGCAGTATTTT; CDR3aa: CASSPGADTQYF
d_gene: TRBD2; abundance: .; v_gene: TRBV11-2; j_gene: TRBJ2-2; CDR3nt: TGTGCCAGCAGCTTAGAAGGGACTATCACCGGGGAGCTGTTTTTT; CDR3aa: CASSLEGTITGELFF
d_gene: TRBD2; abundance: .; v_gene: TRBV6-5; j_gene: TRBJ2-7; CDR3nt: TGTGCCAGCACGCGGGGGAGGGGATACGAGCAGTACTTC; CDR3aa: CASTRGRGYEQYF
d_gene: TRBD2; abundance: .; v_gene: TRBV2; j_gene: TRBJ2-3; CDR3nt: TGTGCCAGCGGGGGGACTAGCGCTAGGAGTTTCACAGATACGCAGTATTTT; CDR3aa: CASGGTSARSFTDTQYF
d_gene: .; abundance: once; v_gene: TRBV7-3; j_gene: TRBJ2-5; CDR3nt: TGTGCCAGCAGCTTAGAAGGGGGAAAACAAGAGACCCAGTACTTC; CDR3aa: CASSLEGGKQETQYF
d_gene: .; abundance: .; v_gene: TRBV21-1; j_gene: TRBJ2-7; CDR3nt: TGTGCCAGCCAGCGCGTGTACTCGACAGGGCGCTACGAGCAGTACTTC; CDR3aa: CASQRVYSTGRYEQYF
d_gene: .; abundance: once; v_gene: TRBV7-8; j_gene: TRBJ1-5; CDR3nt: TGTGCCAGCAGCTTACGGCAGAAAGGGGATAATAGCAATCAGCCCCAGCATTTT; CDR3aa: CASSLRQKGDNSNQPQHF
d_gene: TRBD1; abundance: .; v_gene: TRBV2; j_gene: TRBJ1-2; CDR3nt: TGTGCCAGCAGTGAAGCGGGACAGGGGGGCTATGGCTACACCTTC; CDR3aa: CASSEAGQGGYGYTF
d_gene: .; abundance: .; v_gene: TRBV6-1; j_gene: TRBJ1-3; CDR3nt: TGTGCCAGCAGTGAAGCCCGATCTCACTCTGGAAACACCATATATTTT; CDR3aa: CASSEARSHSGNTIYF
d_gene: TRBD2; abundance: .; v_gene: TRBV19; j_gene: TRBJ2-1; CDR3nt: TGTGCCAGTAGTATGGGTCGGGAGGCCTACAATGAGCAGTTCTTC; CDR3aa: CASSMGREAYNEQFF
d_gene: .; abundance: .; v_gene: TRBV7-9; j_gene: TRBJ1-3; CDR3nt: TGTGCCAGCAGCTTAGGTACGGTCTCTGGAAACACCATATATTTT; CDR3aa: CASSLGTVSGNTIYF
d_gene: .; abundance: few; v_gene: TRBV2; j_gene: TRBJ1-2; CDR3nt: TGTGCCAGCAGTGGACGGAACTATGGCTACACCTTC; CDR3aa: CASSGRNYGYTF
d_gene: .; abundance: .; v_gene: TRBV7-2; j_gene: TRBJ2-1; CDR3nt: TGTGCCAGCAGCTTACCTCCGGGCGAGCAGTTCTTC; CDR3aa: CASSLPPGEQFF
d_gene: TRBD1; abundance: once; v_gene: TRBV14; j_gene: TRBJ2-7; CDR3nt: TGTGCCAGCAGCCGCGTGGGACAGGGGATCTACGAGCAGTACTTC; CDR3aa: CASSRVGQGIYEQYF
d_gene: .; abundance: .; v_gene: TRBV10-2; j_gene: TRBJ2-5; CDR3nt: TGCGCCAGCGTGGATTCTAGTGGGACCCAGTACTTC; CDR3aa: CASVDSSGTQYF
d_gene: .; abundance: .; v_gene: TRBV2; j_gene: TRBJ1-2; CDR3nt: TGTGCCAGCAGTGAGAATTTAGGAGTCTATGGCTACACCTTC; CDR3aa: CASSENLGVYGYTF
d_gene: .; abundance: .; v_gene: TRBV4-2; j_gene: TRBJ2-7; CDR3nt: TGTGCCAGCAGCCGGGACATCTTATACGAGCAGTACTTC; CDR3aa: CASSRDILYEQYF
d_gene: .; abundance: .; v_gene: TRBV6-5; j_gene: TRBJ1-3; CDR3nt: TGTGCCAGCATCCGGGGAAACACCATATATTTT; CDR3aa: CASIRGNTIYF
d_gene: .; abundance: .; v_gene: TRBV18; j_gene: TRBJ2-7; CDR3nt: TGTGCCAGCTCACCACGAGGGGGTTCGGGCTCCTACGAGCAGTACTTC; CDR3aa: CASSPRGGSGSYEQYF
d_gene: .; abundance: .; v_gene: TRBV27; j_gene: TRBJ1-2; CDR3nt: TGTGCCAGCAGTGTACAGGGATGGGGCTATGGCTACACCTTC; CDR3aa: CASSVQGWGYGYTF
d_gene: .; abundance: .; v_gene: TRBV2; j_gene: TRBJ2-2; CDR3nt: TGTGCCAGCAGTGGACAGGGAGGGAACACCGGGGAGCTGTTTTTT; CDR3aa: CASSGQGGNTGELFF
d_gene: TRBD2; abundance: .; v_gene: TRBV5-1; j_gene: TRBJ2-1; CDR3nt: TGCGCCAGCAGCACCAGACCTGCGGGGGGCACCTCCTACAATGAGCAGTTCTTC; CDR3aa: CASSTRPAGGTSYNEQFF
d_gene: TRBD2; abundance: .; v_gene: TRBV5-1; j_gene: TRBJ2-3; CDR3nt: TGCGCCAGCAGCTTGGGTATAGCGGGAGGACTCACAGATACGCAGTATTTT; CDR3aa: CASSLGIAGGLTDTQYF
d_gene: .; abundance: .; v_gene: TRBV28; j_gene: TRBJ2-7; CDR3nt: TGTGCCAGCTCCACCGGAAGTTCCTTTCCCCTCTCCTACGAGCAGTACTTC; CDR3aa: CASSTGSSFPLSYEQYF
d_gene: .; abundance: .; v_gene: TRBV6-1; j_gene: TRBJ2-7; CDR3nt: TGTGCCAGCAGTGGTATTGGTATGCACAACGAGCAGTACTTC; CDR3aa: CASSGIGMHNEQYF
d_gene: TRBD1; abundance: .; v_gene: TRBV4-1; j_gene: TRBJ2-5; CDR3nt: TGCGCCAGCAGCCACCCGGGACAGCAGGGACGGACCCAGTACTTC; CDR3aa: CASSHPGQQGRTQYF
d_gene: TRBD1; abundance: .; v_gene: TRBV5-1; j_gene: TRBJ2-5; CDR3nt: TGCGCCAGCAGCCAGGGACAGGCAGAAGGAACCCAGTACTTC; CDR3aa: CASSQGQAEGTQYF
d_gene: .; abundance: .; v_gene: TRBV28; j_gene: TRBJ2-3; CDR3nt: TGTGCCAGCGGGTCGTCCCTCCGCACAGATACGCAGTATTTT; CDR3aa: CASGSSLRTDTQYF
d_gene: .; abundance: .; v_gene: TRBV27; j_gene: TRBJ1-1; CDR3nt: TGTGCCAGCAGTTCCCCGCTCCGGAAAGACACTGAAGCTTTCTTT; CDR3aa: CASSSPLRKDTEAFF
d_gene: TRBD1; abundance: once; v_gene: TRBV27; j_gene: TRBJ1-3; CDR3nt: TGTGCCAGCAGTCCCGGGACAGTTGGAAACACCATATATTTT; CDR3aa: CASSPGTVGNTIYF
d_gene: .; abundance: .; v_gene: TRBV7-9; j_gene: TRBJ1-3; CDR3nt: TGTGCCAGCAGCTTAGGGCCGGGGTCGTCTGGAAACACCATATATTTT; CDR3aa: CASSLGPGSSGNTIYF
d_gene: .; abundance: .; v_gene: TRBV10-2; j_gene: TRBJ2-3; CDR3nt: TGCGCCAGCAGTGGAGGGATTGGGGGTACGCAGTATTTT; CDR3aa: CASSGGIGGTQYF
d_gene: .; abundance: .; v_gene: TRBV5-1; j_gene: TRBJ1-2; CDR3nt: TGCGCCAGCAGCTTGGCCAGGCCAGGGCACAACTATGGCTACACCTTC; CDR3aa: CASSLARPGHNYGYTF
d_gene: .; abundance: .; v_gene: TRBV6-5; j_gene: TRBJ2-1; CDR3nt: TGTGCCAGCAGTCGCCTCAATGAGCAGTTCTTC; CDR3aa: CASSRLNEQFF
d_gene: TRBD2; abundance: .; v_gene: TRBV4-2; j_gene: TRBJ2-3; CDR3nt: TGTGCCAGCAGCCAAGGAATGACTAGCGGGAAAACAGATACGCAGTATTTT; CDR3aa: CASSQGMTSGKTDTQYF
d_gene: .; abundance: .; v_gene: TRBV6-6; j_gene: TRBJ1-1; CDR3nt: TGTGCCAGCAGTTACGGCAGTAACACGCACACTGAAGCTTTCTTT; CDR3aa: CASSYGSNTHTEAFF
d_gene: .; abundance: .; v_gene: TRBV6-6; j_gene: TRBJ1-1; CDR3nt: TGTGCCAGCAGTTACCTTGGTAACACTGAAGCTTTCTTT; CDR3aa: CASSYLGNTEAFF
d_gene: .; abundance: .; v_gene: TRBV9; j_gene: TRBJ2-3; CDR3nt: TGTGCCAGCAGCGTAGGCGGGGGCGAAAACACAGATACGCAGTATTTT; CDR3aa: CASSVGGGENTDTQYF
d_gene: .; abundance: .; v_gene: TRBV6-1; j_gene: TRBJ1-5; CDR3nt: TGTGCCAGCAGGGCGGGTCAGCCCCAGCATTTT; CDR3aa: CASRAGQPQHF
d_gene: .; abundance: .; v_gene: TRBV10-3; j_gene: TRBJ2-5; CDR3nt: TGTGCCATCAGTGAGTGGCAAGAGACCCAGTACTTC; CDR3aa: CAISEWQETQYF
d_gene: .; abundance: .; v_gene: TRBV2; j_gene: TRBJ2-5; CDR3nt: TGTGCCAGCAGGGGGACTCCGGGGACCCAGTACTTC; CDR3aa: CASRGTPGTQYF